Below, 29 T cell receptor beta chains from the same sample are listed, as sequenced in a study of CD8+CD57+ T cells in acquired aplastic anemia. Genomic DNA templated the TCR beta VDJ and CDR3 profiling. MiXCR, run by TCRdb on the reads, gives a single entry per CDR3 protein. This sample has 95,000 to 120,000 distinct CDR3 sequences, with around 49% found just once. The specimen was sorted CD4+, CD8+, or CD8+CD57+ T cells (not recorded which) from PBMCs. Receptors were obtained from a human donor in good health, serving as a control.

The V gene is TRBV27, the J gene TRBJ2-2; no reliable D call. The CDR3 has 13 amino acids. Trimming took 4 bases from V and 5 from J, leaving 8 bases between them. Germline V CDR1 and CDR2: MNHEY, SMNVEV (reference sequence). CDR3 loop: CASSSRVTGELFF. The CDR3 region has the DNA TGTGCCAGCAGTTCTCGGGTTACCGGGGAGCTGTTTTTT.

V usage is TRBV5-1 and J usage is TRBJ2-1; D not resolved. Trimming took off 0 bases at V and 7 bases at J, with 5 bases between the two ends. Looked up from germline, CDR1 is SGHRS and CDR2 is YFSETQ. The CDR3 spans 12 residues. The CDR3, as DNA: TGCGCCAGCAGCTTGGGATGGAATGAGCAGTTCTTC. The encoded protein is CASSLGWNEQFF.

The genes are TRBV5-1 and TRBJ2-3; 7 bases are a match to TRBD1. V lost 0 bases and J lost 5; bases outside the gene matches: 12. This CDR3 comprises 17 residues. The germline gives CDR1 SGHRS, CDR2 YFSETQ. CDR3 sequence reads: CASSLEGAGGRGDTQYF. Written as DNA, the CDR3 is TGCGCCAGCAGCTTGGAGGGGGCGGGCGGAAGAGGAGATACGCAGTATTTT.

The J gene is TRBJ2-7, the V gene TRBV5-4, with 9 bases aligning to TRBD1. Germline trimming cut 5 bases from V and 2 bases from J; bases unmatched to any gene: 8. This CDR3 has 15 amino acids. Germline loops: CDR1 SGHNT, CDR2 YYREEE (reference sequence). The CDR3 DNA follows: TGTGCCAGCAGGGCCGGGACAGGGCTTGCCTACGAGCAGTACTTC. It codes for CASRAGTGLAYEQYF.

The rearrangement joins TRBV19 to TRBJ1-6, with D perhaps matching TRBD1 (5 bases). V was cut by 5 bases and J by 8 bases, with 10 bases left in between. The CDR3 totals 13 residues. Looked up from germline, CDR1 is LNHDA and CDR2 is SQIVND (reference sequence). The CDR3 DNA reads as TGTGCCAGTAGTCTCCAGGGATATTCACCCCTCCACTTT. Translating it yields CASSLQGYSPLHF. Based on the CDR3 plus reference TRBV19 and TRBJ1-6, the full variable domain is DGGITQSPKYLFRKEGQNVTLSCEQNLNHDAMYWYRQDPGQGLRLIYYSQIVNDFQKGDIAEGYSVSREKKESFPLTVTSAQKNPTAFYLCASSLQGYSPLHFGNGTRLTVT.

This chain uses TRBV25-1 with TRBJ2-7; 9 bases agree with TRBD1. With V trimmed by 1 base and J by 6 bases, 4 bases remained unmatched. This CDR3 spans 14 amino acids. Germline V gives CDR1 MGHDK, CDR2 SYGVNS. The CDR3 protein is CASSESGTGTEQYF. CDR3 coding DNA: TGTGCCAGCAGTGAATCCGGGACAGGGACCGAGCAGTACTTC.

This clonotype was picked up many times. The rearrangement links TRBV11-2 to TRBJ2-5; 10 bases map to TRBD2. V lost 6 bases and J lost 3; bases outside the gene matches: 4. The CDR3 spans 14 residues. Germline CDR1 is SGHAT and CDR2 is FQNNGV. The CDR3 region is CASRPTSGEETQYF. As DNA, the CDR3 is TGTGCCAGCAGACCAACTAGCGGGGAAGAGACCCAGTACTTC.

This clonotype was seen repeatedly, ten times or more. The rearrangement uses TRBV6-5 and TRBJ2-2; D is unclear. The V gene lost 0 bases and the J gene lost 6 bases, with 8 bases spanning the gap. Germline CDR1 reads MNHEY; CDR2 reads SVGAGI. The CDR3 is 14 residues long. This CDR3 reads CASSYSPLSGELFF. The CDR3, as DNA: TGTGCCAGCAGTTACTCCCCACTTTCCGGGGAGCTGTTTTTT.

This clonotype was seen repeatedly, ten times or more. The rearrangement uses TRBV20-1 and TRBJ2-3; unclear D gene. The germline CDR1 and CDR2 sequences are DFQATT and SNEGSKA (reference sequence). The length of the CDR3 is 14 residues. V gave up 3 bases and J gave up 1 base, with 11 bases separating them. DNA for the CDR3: TGCAGTGCTAGCATGGTTCGGGGCACAGATACGCAGTATTTT. This gives the protein CSASMVRGTDTQYF.

The chain carries TRBV25-1 and TRBJ1-1; unclear D gene. From germline, CDR1 is MGHDK and CDR2 SYGVNS. This CDR3 region has 13 residues. The germline V and J ends were trimmed by 5 bases and 1 base, with 8 bases remaining between them. The CDR3 spells CASSMTPNTEAFF. The CDR3, as DNA: TGTGCCAGCAGTATGACACCGAACACTGAAGCTTTCTTT.

The J gene is TRBJ2-2, the V gene TRBV15, with D maybe TRBD2 (6 bases). This CDR3 region has 16 residues. Germline V gene lookup returns CDR1 LNHNV and CDR2 YYDKDF (reference sequence). Trimming cost V 5 bases and J 1 base, with 14 bases left between them. CDR3 DNA sequence: TGTGCCACCAGCCACCCTCCGGGGGAGAACACCGGGGAGCTGTTTTTT. It encodes CATSHPPGENTGELFF. Variable domain in full (rest from reference TRBV15 and TRBJ2-2): DAMVIQNPRYQVTQFGKPVTLSCSQTLNHNVMYWYQQKSSQAPKLLFHYYDKDFNNEADTPDNFQSRRPNTSFCFLDIRSPGLGDTAMYLCATSHPPGENTGELFFGEGSRLTVL.

In this sample, this clonotype turned up many times. The chain links TRBV19 to TRBJ2-7, with D possibly TRBD2 on 7 matching bases. Germline CDR1 is LNHDA and CDR2 is SQIVND (reference sequence). V gave up 1 base and J gave up 2 bases, with 9 bases separating them. The CDR3 is made up of 14 amino acids. The CDR3 nucleotides read TGTGCCAGTAGTATAGTAGGGGGGGCCTACGAGCAGTACTTC. Translating it yields CASSIVGGAYEQYF.

This clonotype was counted between two and nine times. The V gene is TRBV5-4, the J gene TRBJ2-2; 8 bases agree with TRBD1. The V segment lost 6 bases and the J segment 3 bases; nucleotides outside the gene matches: 10. From germline, CDR1 is SGHNT and CDR2 YYREEE (reference sequence). CDR3 length equals 16 residues. CDR3 DNA: TGTGCCAGCACCGTAGACAGGGGCTCGGACACCGGGGAGCTGTTTTTT. This encodes CASTVDRGSDTGELFF.

The chain has TRBV6-1 and TRBJ2-7; 11 bases are a match to TRBD2. Losses at the gene ends were 8 bases for V and 3 bases for J; bases not matched to a gene: 6. The CDR3 covers 14 residues. Germline CDR1 is MNHNS and CDR2 is SASEGT. CDR3 in amino acids: CASSSGGTGYEQYF. The DNA of the CDR3 is TGTGCCAGCTCTAGCGGGGGGACTGGCTACGAGCAGTACTTC.

This chain links TRBV5-5 with TRBJ2-5, with a possible D match to TRBD1 (7 bases). The CDR3 spans 14 residues. Trimming shortened V by 4 bases and J by 2 bases, and 12 bases separated the two germline ends. Germline CDR1 SGHKS, CDR2 YYEKEE (reference sequence). The CDR3 sequence is CASSAAGQQETQYF. DNA of the CDR3: TGTGCCAGCAGCGCCGCGGGACAGCAAGAGACCCAGTACTTC.

This clonotype is a singleton in its sample. The chain has TRBV10-3 and TRBJ2-4; tentative D call: TRBD2 (5 bases). CDR1 is ENHRY, CDR2 SYGVKD, per germline. V dropped 5 bases and J dropped 0 bases, with 17 bases sitting between them. This CDR3 has 17 residues. CDR3 DNA: TGTGCCATCAGTTCCCCTTCTAGCAACATAGCCAAAAACATTCAGTACTTC. It specifies CAISSPSSNIAKNIQYF.

The rearrangement joins TRBV6-1 to TRBJ1-5, with a possible D match to TRBD1 (5 bases). Germline CDR1 and CDR2: MNHNS and SASEGT. Trimming shortened V by 4 bases and J by 0 bases, and 10 bases separated the two germline ends. CDR3 size: 15 residues. CDR3 in amino acids: CASSAQGASNQPQHF. In DNA form, the CDR3 reads TGTGCCAGCAGTGCTCAGGGAGCTAGCAATCAGCCCCAGCATTTT.

This clonotype was detected only a few times. The chain links TRBV4-3 to TRBJ2-3, with TRBD2 identical over 11 bases. The CDR3 has 17 amino acids. J gave up 4 bases and V 0 bases, and 6 bases lay outside the gene matches. The germline CDR1 and CDR2 sequences are LGHNA and YSLEER. The CDR3 nucleotides are TGCGCCAGCAGCCAAGATATAGCGGGGGGGCCTTCAGATACGCAGTATTTT. Encoded protein: CASSQDIAGGPSDTQYF.

This clonotype was found a few times. The chain combines TRBV24-1 with TRBJ1-1; D call uncertain. Germline assignment: CDR1 KGHDR and CDR2 SFDVKD. The CDR3 is made up of 13 amino acids. The germline V and J ends were trimmed by 3 bases and 12 bases, with 16 bases remaining between them. The CDR3 reads CATSDEVQRVTFF. CDR3 bases: TGTGCCACCAGTGATGAAGTGCAAAGGGTCACTTTCTTT.

This clonotype was observed a handful of times. The chain couples TRBV25-1 to TRBJ1-6; 8 bases match TRBD1. CDR1 MGHDK and CDR2 SYGVNS come from the germline V gene. The CDR3 runs to 15 residues. Trimming at V came to 8 bases and at J to 7 bases, leaving 10 bases not matched to a gene. The DNA for the CDR3 is TGTGCCAGCGGGGAGTTGGACAGGGTCAATTCACCCCTCCACTTT. The encoded protein is CASGELDRVNSPLHF.

The chain employs TRBV12-3 or TRBV12-4 and TRBJ2-3; 8 bases match TRBD2. The CDR3 is made up of 14 amino acids. V shed 2 bases, J shed 6 bases, and the junction held 4 bases outside the gene matches. In DNA, the CDR3 is TGTGCCAGCAGTTTACAGCGGGGGAAGGATACGCAGTATTTT. Its protein is CASSLQRGKDTQYF.

V gene TRBV19 combines with J gene TRBJ2-5; possibly TRBD1 for D (6 bases). CDR3 size: 18 residues. CDR1 is LNHDA and CDR2 is SQIVND in the germline V gene (reference sequence). Trimming shortened V by 6 bases and J by 1 base, and 24 bases separated the two germline ends. The CDR3 protein is CASSNTGTPPRGQETQYF. For the CDR3, the DNA is TGTGCCAGTAGCAATACCGGGACACCACCCCGGGGCCAAGAGACCCAGTACTTC.

This clonotype was recorded many times. The chain couples TRBV7-9 to TRBJ1-1; D might be TRBD1 (6 bases). The ends were cut back, 4 bases at V and 8 bases at J, with 14 bases in the middle. This CDR3 is built from 13 residues. Germline CDR1 SEHNR, CDR2 FQNEAQ (reference sequence). Here the CDR3 reads CASSSVGGGEAFF. The CDR3 coding sequence is TGTGCCAGCAGCTCGGTAGGGGGAGGAGAAGCTTTCTTT.

This chain uses TRBV29-1 with TRBJ1-2; TRBD1 is a possible D gene (5 bases). V was clipped by 7 bases and J by 7 bases, with 13 bases between them. The CDR3 extends over 11 amino acids. The germline gives CDR1 SQVTM, CDR2 ANQGSEA. CDR3 nucleotides: TGCAGCGGTGCTGGGGGTTCTGGCTACACCTTC. It translates to CSGAGGSGYTF.

This clonotype was observed a few times. The rearrangement uses TRBV10-3 and TRBJ2-7, with D possibly being TRBD2 (6 bases). The V gene lost 3 bases and the J gene lost 0 bases, with 12 bases spanning the gap. This CDR3 has 15 residues. The germline CDR1 and CDR2 sequences are ENHRY and SYGVKD. CDR3 sequence (DNA): TGTGCCATCAGTGATGGAGGGGCGAACTCCTACGAGCAGTACTTC. It yields the protein CAISDGGANSYEQYF.

V gene TRBV4-1 combines with J gene TRBJ1-4; possible D gene TRBD1, 5 bases. The V end lost 1 base, the J end lost 3 bases, and 12 bases lay between the germline ends. This CDR3 spans 16 amino acids. Per germline, CDR1 MGHRA and CDR2 YSYEKL. The CDR3 DNA reads TGCGCCAGCAGCCAAGTGGGCAGGGAATCTAATGAAAAACTGTTTTTT. Translation: CASSQVGRESNEKLFF.

Comment on this clonotype: A much bigger clone sits one base away, suggesting this may be a read error. In DNA form, the CDR3 reads TGTGCCAGCAGTTACTCGCCTGGCGGGGATAATGAGCAGTTCTTC. Protein sequence: CASSYSPGGDNEQFF. The chain uses TRBV6-2 or TRBV6-3 and TRBJ2-1, with a possible D match to TRBD2 (6 bases). The CDR3 extends over 15 amino acids. V was clipped by 0 bases and J by 7 bases, with 13 bases between them. Germline CDR1 and CDR2: MNHEY and SVGEGT.

The chain carries TRBV5-6 and TRBJ2-7, with D unresolved. The CDR3 covers 15 residues. Germline assignment: CDR1 SGHDT and CDR2 YYEEEE. V was pared by 6 bases and J by 4 bases, with 20 bases between. The CDR3 DNA follows: TGTGCCAGCATAATGTCGGCCTCGCCTACATACGAGCAGTACTTC. Its protein is CASIMSASPTYEQYF. Full variable domain (rest looked up from reference TRBV5-6 and TRBJ2-7): DAGVTQSPTHLIKTRGQQVTLRCSPKSGHDTVSWYQQALGQGPQFIFQYYEEEERQRGNFPDRFSGHQFPNYSSELNVNALLLGDSALYLCASIMSASPTYEQYFGPGTRLTVT.

A few counts support this clonotype. V usage is TRBV11-2 and J usage is TRBJ2-3; 7 bases are shared with TRBD2. This CDR3 region has 15 residues. V gave up 1 base and J gave up 4 bases; unmatched junction bases: 5. Germline V gene sequence: CDR1 SGHAT, CDR2 FQNNGV. This chain's CDR3 is CASSLVGGLSDTQYF. The CDR3 DNA follows: TGTGCCAGCAGCTTAGTCGGGGGGTTGTCAGATACGCAGTATTTT.